Presented here are 26 T cell receptor beta chains from one specimen sequenced in a study of blood T cell repertoires in COVID-19. The repertoire was sequenced with immunoSEQ multiplex PCR; TCRdb's copy has only in-frame clones and lacks some. The sample consists of fewer than 350,000 clones, 85% of them appearing once. Sequenced input: PBMCs or T cells enriched from blood (not recorded which). The receptors were gathered from a woman younger than 45 who had been exposed to COVID-19.

This chain connects TRBV30 to TRBJ1-3; D remains ambiguous. With 2 bases removed from V and 4 bases from J, the gap between germline ends came to 12 bases. This CDR3 has 14 residues. Germline CDR1 reads GTSNPN; CDR2 reads SVGIG (reference sequence). The CDR3 here is CAWSREGLGNTIYF. CDR3 DNA sequence: TGTGCCTGGAGTCGGGAGGGTCTGGGAAACACCATATATTTT.

The chain uses TRBV2 and TRBJ1-4, with 7 bases that match TRBD1. After removal of 8 bases from V and 5 bases from J, the junction contained 5 bases not matched to a gene. The CDR3 is 13 amino acids. Germline V lookup: CDR1 SNHLY, CDR2 FYNNEI. The CDR3 bases are TGTGCCAGCGGAGGGACAGAGAATGAAAAACTGTTTTTT. Translating it yields CASGGTENEKLFF.

The chain's CDR3 is CATSDFSGNRRFEQYF. CDR3 bases: TGTGCCACCAGTGATTTTTCCGGGAATAGGCGCTTCGAGCAGTACTTC. This sequence joins TRBV24-1 and TRBJ2-7, with D maybe TRBD2 (5 bases). Trimming shortened V by 1 base and J by 6 bases, and 18 bases separated the two germline ends. The germline CDR1 and CDR2 sequences are KGHDR and SFDVKD. The CDR3 spans 16 residues.

The chain carries TRBV19 and TRBJ2-5, with 7 bases aligning to TRBD1. The CDR3 sequence is 15 residues long. Germline V lookup: CDR1 LNHDA, CDR2 SQIVND (reference sequence). J gave up 2 bases and V 3 bases, and 6 bases lay outside the gene matches. DNA for the CDR3: TGTGCCAGTAGTATGAACAGGGGTCTGCAAGAGACCCAGTACTTC. Its protein is CASSMNRGLQETQYF.

The rearrangement uses TRBV30 and TRBJ1-2, with D unclear. CDR1 is GTSNPN, CDR2 SVGIG, per germline (reference sequence). Trimming took 3 bases from V and 8 from J, leaving 13 bases between them. This CDR3 is 12 amino acids long. CDR3 protein: CAWRKSISGYTF. The CDR3 DNA is TGTGCCTGGAGAAAATCCATTTCCGGCTACACCTTC.

The CDR3 region is CASTDPGGAHTDTQYF. The CDR3 coding sequence is TGTGCCAGCACCGACCCTGGCGGAGCACACACAGATACGCAGTATTTT. The V and J genes are TRBV5-4 and TRBJ2-3; D is uncertain. Deletions cut 6 bases from V and 2 bases from J, with 19 bases between. Germline V gene data show CDR1 as SGHNT and CDR2 as YYREEE (reference sequence). The CDR3 is made up of 16 amino acids.

This chain uses TRBV2 with TRBJ1-2; D is undetermined. V was trimmed by 8 bases and J by 2 bases, leaving 12 bases between them. The V gene's germline CDR1 is SNHLY and CDR2 FYNNEI. CDR3 length: 13 residues. In nucleotides, the CDR3 is TGTGCCAGCCACCCCGGGATGAACTATGGCTACACCTTC. Translated, it gives CASHPGMNYGYTF.

CDR3 nucleotide sequence: TGTGCCAGCAGCTTTGACGCGATAAAGCCGGGGACTCCTAATTCACCCCTCCACTTT. Amino acid sequence: CASSFDAIKPGTPNSPLHF. The V and J genes are TRBV12-1 and TRBJ1-6. TRBV12-1 is reported as a pseudogene. The CDR3 contains 19 residues.

The rearrangement uses TRBV5-1 and TRBJ1-5; a possible D gene is TRBD1 (6 bases). V dropped 3 bases and J dropped 1 base, with 8 bases sitting between them. The CDR3 consists of 14 residues. The V gene's germline CDR1 is SGHRS and CDR2 YFSETQ. As DNA, the CDR3 is TGCGCCAGCAGCTCCGGACAGAGCAATCAGCCCCAGCATTTT. Protein product: CASSSGQSNQPQHF.

This sequence joins TRBV27 and TRBJ2-7, with TRBD1 identical over 9 bases. Per germline, CDR1 MNHEY and CDR2 SMNVEV (reference sequence). CDR3 size: 14 residues. With 6 bases clipped from V and 2 bases from J, the junction kept 5 bases outside the gene matches. The CDR3, as DNA: TGTGCCAGCAGGGAGGACAGGGGAGCCTACGAGCAGTACTTC. This gives the protein CASREDRGAYEQYF.

V is TRBV19 and J is TRBJ2-7; TRBD1 matches 8 bases. This CDR3 region has 12 residues. The J segment lost 3 bases and the V segment lost 8 bases, leaving 3 bases of the junction unmatched. The germline gives CDR1 LNHDA, CDR2 SQIVND (reference sequence). CDR3 DNA: TGTGCCAGTTCGACAGGGGACTACGAGCAGTACTTC. This codes for CASSTGDYEQYF.

This clone appeared a few times. The chain couples TRBV4-3 to TRBJ2-1; D might be TRBD2 (6 bases). This CDR3 has 15 residues. V lost 0 bases and J lost 10, with 16 bases in between. CDR1 and CDR2 (germline): LGHNA, YSLEER. CDR3 nucleotide sequence: TGCGCCAGCAGCCAAGATGCAGGATTGGGAGGCGAGCAGTTCTTC. This translates into CASSQDAGLGGEQFF.

This chain joins TRBV28 and TRBJ2-5; 9 bases fit TRBD2. Germline-derived CDR1 and CDR2 are MDHEN and SYDVKM. CDR3 length: 14 amino acids. The V segment lost 6 bases and the J segment 5 bases; nucleotides outside the gene matches: 7. CDR3 sequence (DNA): TGTGCCAGCAGGTTAGCGGGAGAAGGGGAGACCCAGTACTTC. It translates to CASRLAGEGETQYF.

The chain combines TRBV10-1 with TRBJ2-2; TRBD1 matches 9 bases. Germline-derived CDR1 and CDR2 are WNHNN and SYGVQD (reference sequence). The CDR3 is made up of 15 amino acids. The V and J ends lost 3 bases and 5 bases, in that order; junction bases with no gene match: 4. CDR3 nucleotide sequence: TGCGCCAGCAGTGAATTGGGACAGGGTACCGGGGAGCTGTTTTTT. Its protein is CASSELGQGTGELFF.

This clone was found a few times. J is TRBJ2-7 and V is TRBV19; 10 nucleotides line up with TRBD1. This CDR3 contains 14 residues. Germline trimming cut 3 bases from V and 5 bases from J; bases unmatched to any gene: 4. CDR1 and CDR2 (germline): LNHDA, SQIVND (reference sequence). The CDR3 region has the DNA TGTGCCAGTAGTATCCCGACAGGGGGCCACGAGCAGTACTTC. It translates to CASSIPTGGHEQYF.

This rearrangement joins TRBV3-1 (or the pseudogene TRBV3-2) to TRBJ1-1, with D perhaps matching TRBD1 (5 bases). Germline CDR1 is LGHDT and CDR2 is YNNKEL (reference sequence). V lost 3 bases and J 1 base, leaving 21 bases between the germline ends. The CDR3 is 18 amino acids. The CDR3 region is CASSQPGYRPEANTEAFF. The DNA for the CDR3 is TGTGCCAGCAGCCAGCCGGGCTACAGGCCGGAAGCGAACACTGAAGCTTTCTTT.

The rearrangement uses TRBV7-3 and TRBJ2-4, with 10 bases that match TRBD1. In germline, CDR1 is SGHTA, CDR2 FQGTGA. The CDR3 has 14 amino acids. After removal of 5 bases from V and 7 bases from J, the junction contained 5 bases not matched to a gene. The DNA for the CDR3 is TGTGCCAGCAGCCAGACAGGGGGCGTGAACATTCAGTACTTC. This translates into CASSQTGGVNIQYF.

The V call is TRBV29-1, the J call TRBJ2-2; 8 positions match TRBD1. CDR1 SQVTM and CDR2 ANQGSEA come from the germline V gene. The CDR3 totals 15 residues. With 3 bases clipped from V and 1 base from J, the junction kept 4 bases outside the gene matches. The CDR3 region is CSVESGQVNTGELFF. DNA of the CDR3: TGCAGCGTTGAGTCGGGACAGGTGAACACCGGGGAGCTGTTTTTT.

The chain links TRBV5-4 to TRBJ2-1; 8 bases fit TRBD2. The CDR3 is made up of 15 amino acids. The ends lost 0 bases at V and 10 bases at J; junction bases unmatched: 9. Germline V lookup: CDR1 SGHNT, CDR2 YYREEE (reference sequence). The CDR3 nucleotides are TGTGCCAGCAGCTTGGAACCAGCGGGGGTAAGGGAGCAGTTCTTC. Protein product: CASSLEPAGVREQFF.

The chain employs TRBV10-1 and TRBJ1-1, with TRBD1 matching 12 bases. The CDR3 has 18 residues. Germline V gene data show CDR1 as WNHNN and CDR2 as SYGVQD (reference sequence). V dropped 8 bases and J dropped 4; count of bases not matched to a gene: 17. The CDR3 region has the DNA TGCGCCAGCCGACCTAACGATGGGACAGGGGGCCGCGGCACTGAAGCTTTCTTT. Translated, it gives CASRPNDGTGGRGTEAFF.

This clone showed up just once. The chain has TRBV28 and TRBJ1-2; 7 nucleotides match TRBD1. CDR1 is MDHEN and CDR2 is SYDVKM in the germline V gene. V lost 1 base and J lost 7; bases outside the gene matches: 9. CDR3 size: 15 residues. The CDR3 region is CASSLFPWTGSGYTF. The DNA of the CDR3 is TGTGCCAGCAGTTTATTCCCATGGACAGGTAGTGGCTACACCTTC.

The genes are TRBV28 and TRBJ2-3, with D hard to call. From germline, CDR1 is MDHEN and CDR2 SYDVKM. With 9 bases removed from V and 6 bases from J, the gap between germline ends came to 10 bases. CDR3 length equals 11 residues. CDR3 loop: CARRRSDTQYF. DNA of the CDR3: TGTGCCAGAAGGAGATCCGATACGCAGTATTTT.

This chain links TRBV28 with TRBJ1-1, with D possibly matching TRBD1 (6 bases). The CDR3 is 15 residues long. Germline V lookup: CDR1 MDHEN, CDR2 SYDVKM. V shed 5 bases and J shed 3 bases, with 16 bases lying between them. CDR3 loop: CASSSYRALDTEAFF. The CDR3 region has the DNA TGTGCCAGCAGTAGCTACAGGGCGTTGGACACTGAAGCTTTCTTT.

This chain joins TRBV6-5 and TRBJ1-1; 7 bases map to TRBD1. The CDR3 covers 14 residues. Germline trimming cut 6 bases from V and 2 bases from J; bases unmatched to any gene: 6. Germline V gene sequence: CDR1 MNHEY, CDR2 SVGAGI. The CDR3 protein is CASSPRGLNTEAFF. The CDR3 nucleotides are TGTGCCAGCAGCCCAAGGGGGCTTAACACTGAAGCTTTCTTT.

The chain uses TRBV4-1 and TRBJ2-1; 9 bases line up with TRBD1. V was clipped by 5 bases and J by 5 bases; unmatched bases: 7. Germline V gene lookup returns CDR1 MGHRA and CDR2 YSYEKL. The CDR3 is 15 residues long. The CDR3 loop reads CASSTPGQGHNEQFF. In DNA, the CDR3 is TGCGCCAGCAGCACGCCGGGACAGGGCCACAATGAGCAGTTCTTC.

This chain connects TRBV28 to TRBJ1-4; perhaps TRBD1 as D (6 bases). The germline V gene encodes CDR1 MDHEN and CDR2 SYDVKM. V was cut by 6 bases and J by 0 bases, with 8 bases left in between. The CDR3 runs to 14 residues. CDR3 loop: CASRQGATNEKLFF. In DNA form, the CDR3 reads TGTGCCAGCAGACAGGGTGCAACTAATGAAAAACTGTTTTTT.